This T cell receptor (beta chain) was sequenced during a study of OX40 agonist ivuxolimab in advanced cancers. V trimming: 3 bases; J trimming: 5 bases; junction bases outside the gene matches: 9. Germline CDR1 MDHEN, CDR2 SYDVKM. The CDR3 runs 15 residues. The protocol was immunoSEQ multiplex PCR, while the TCRdb copy is restricted to in-frame clones and leaves out a portion. Here the sample spans about 22,000 clones, roughly 88% being singletons. Patients were ruled out by autoimmune disease history or systemic immunosuppression. The source material was CD4+ or CD8+ T cells sorted from blood, sampled in a trial of the OX40 agonist ivuxolimab. The chain carries TRBV28 and TRBJ2-5; the match to TRBD1 covers 7 bases. The clonotype was recovered from an adult with an advanced solid tumor such as melanoma, head and neck, liver or kidney cancer. The CDR3 loop is CASSFGQDRRETQYF. CDR3 coding DNA: TGTGCCAGCAGTTTCGGACAGGACCGTCGCGAGACCCAGTACTTC.